The rows below give T cell receptor beta chains drawn from one sample of a study of blood T cell repertoires in COVID-19. Profiling relied on immunoSEQ multiplex PCR, and the TCRdb table lists in-frame clones only, not all of them. Of about 270,000 clones in the sample, about 82% were seen once. The sequencing sample was made of peripheral blood. The source is a woman in her forties or fifties with active or convalescent COVID-19. Both conserved end residues are part of each CDR3. A D gene is named only where the DNA matches it firmly. Clone size, where shown, is once, few, many, or a class for clones that have expanded.

TRBV2,-,few,TRBJ2-7,15,TGTGCCAGCAGTGCGGGGAGAGAAGGCTCCTACGAGCAGTACTTC,CASSAGREGSYEQYF
TRBV6-2/TRBV6-3,TRBD1,-,TRBJ1-6,15,TGTGCCAGCAGCCTAGCGGACAGGGGTAATTCACCCCTCCACTTT,CASSLADRGNSPLHF
TRBV7-8,TRBD1,-,TRBJ2-7,15,TGTGCCAGCAGCCAAGGGACAGGGGGCGGTTACGAGCAGTACTTC,CASSQGTGGGYEQYF
TRBV27,TRBD2,-,TRBJ2-7,16,TGTGCCAGCAGCAAACCGCTAGCGGGGGGACTCTACGAGCAGTACTTC,CASSKPLAGGLYEQYF
TRBV3-1/TRBV3-2,TRBD1,few,TRBJ1-2,15,TGTGCCAGCAGCCAACCCGGACAGGGGGCTAGGGGCTACACCTTC,CASSQPGQGARGYTF
TRBV5-4,TRBD2,-,TRBJ2-7,15,TGTGCCAGCAGCCCCTGGCTAGCGGGACCCTACGAGCAGTACTTC,CASSPWLAGPYEQYF
TRBV3-1/TRBV3-2,-,-,TRBJ2-7,14,TGTGCCAGCAGCCAAGAGCCAGCGTCTAGACTGCGGTACTTC,CASSQEPASRLRYF
TRBV5-5,-,-,TRBJ2-7,13,TGTGCCAGCAGCAGCGGACAGTTTTACGAGCAGTACTTC,CASSSGQFYEQYF
TRBV18,-,-,TRBJ2-2,15,TGTGCCAGCTCACCACTCTCCAGGATTGACGGGGAGCTGTTTTTT,CASSPLSRIDGELFF
TRBV7-8,-,-,TRBJ2-7,13,TGTGCCAGCAGCTCTGGTAGTCTCTACGAGCAGTACTTC,CASSSGSLYEQYF
TRBV28,-,-,TRBJ1-3,15,TGTGCCAGCAGTTTAGGTAGGGCCCGGGAAAACACCATATATTTT,CASSLGRARENTIYF
TRBV28,TRBD1,-,TRBJ1-3,17,TGTGCCTGCGAAGGTAGCCCAGGGGGAGGTAGCGGAAACACCATATATTTT,CACEGSPGGGSGNTIYF
TRBV15,-,-,TRBJ1-2,16,TGTGCCACCAGCAGAGATGCCCCCACATACCCTTATGGCTACACCTTC,CATSRDAPTYPYGYTF
TRBV7-9,-,-,TRBJ1-2,16,TGTGCCAGCAGCTTAGAGGTCCGCCCCCGGGGGGATGGCTACACCTTC,CASSLEVRPRGDGYTF
TRBV5-6,-,-,TRBJ2-3,12,TGTGCCAGCAGCTTCAGGGCGGATACGCAGTATTTT,CASSFRADTQYF
TRBV19,TRBD2,-,TRBJ2-3,16,TGTGCCAGTAGTTCTAGCCTAGCGGGAATGACAGATACGCAGTATTTT,CASSSSLAGMTDTQYF
TRBV5-1,TRBD1,once,TRBJ2-2,18,TGCGCCAGCAGCTTGGAGGGACAGGTTTTCGCGAACACCGGGGAGCTGTTTTTT,CASSLEGQVFANTGELFF
TRBV4-1,TRBD1,-,TRBJ1-2,15,TGCGCCAGCAGCCCCACTGGGACAGGGGGCTATGGCTACACCTTC,CASSPTGTGGYGYTF
TRBV6-4,-,-,TRBJ2-2,15,TGTGCCAGCAGTGACTCGGCCAGGGTCCCCGGGGAGCTGTTTTTT,CASSDSARVPGELFF